This T cell receptor beta chain emerged from a study of blood T cell repertoires in COVID-19. Study-wide context: T cells, B-cell-depleted T cells, or PBMCs supplied cDNA or gDNA.

Methods used by the authors: Estimation of nucleated cell counts was performed using reference gene primer amplification. Data came from immunoSEQ multiplex PCR; TCRdb stores just in-frame clones and leaves some out. V and J calls and clone size are as listed in that table; D and trimming were resolved from the DNA. The table has 200,000 to 250,000 clones, roughly four fifths seen once. The CDR3 covers 15 residues. CDR1 ENHRY and CDR2 SYGVKD come from the germline V gene. The V segment lost 3 bases and the J segment 4 bases; nucleotides outside the gene matches: 4. The sequenced sample consisted of peripheral blood. The J gene is TRBJ1-5, the V gene TRBV10-3, with 9 nucleotides matching TRBD1. The sequence was obtained from a woman in her 70s with acute or convalescent COVID-19. CDR3 sequence (DNA): TGTGCCATCAGTGAAGGTGGACAGGGGAATCAGCCCCAGCATTTT. Its protein product is CAISEGGQGNQPQHF.